The 30 T cell receptor beta chains given below trace back to one sample, sequenced in a study of T cell repertoires in cytomegalovirus infection. Via MiXCR, TCRdb re-called the reads, giving one row per CDR3 protein. Of over 250,000 distinct CDR3 sequences listed, about 20% are singletons. Their antigen targets remain unknown. Sequencing was performed on cultured PBMCs, taken from culture after CMV antigen stimulation. These receptors were obtained from a human donor in good health (CMV status not recorded). Some clones in this sample may be carry-over from other donors' samples.

This clonotype has only one observation. The V call is TRBV28, the J call TRBJ2-5, with 9 positions matching TRBD1. This CDR3 is 13 amino acids long. Trimming removed 5 bases from V and 5 bases from J; junction bases left unmatched: 3. CDR1 is MDHEN and CDR2 is SYDVKM in the germline V gene. The CDR3 region is CASSRTGVETQYF. In DNA, the CDR3 is TGTGCCAGCAGTCGGACAGGGGTGGAGACCCAGTACTTC.

This chain connects TRBV28 to TRBJ1-1; a possible D gene is TRBD1 (6 bases). V was cut by 7 bases and J by 0 bases, with 18 bases left in between. The CDR3 runs to 16 residues. Per the germline V gene, CDR1 is MDHEN and CDR2 is SYDVKM. DNA of the CDR3: TGTGCCAGCACCTTACAGGGACCGGCAATGAACACTGAAGCTTTCTTT. This codes for CASTLQGPAMNTEAFF.

This clonotype occurred many times. The gene calls are TRBV6-1 and TRBJ1-6; D might be TRBD1 (6 bases). Germline V lookup: CDR1 MNHNS, CDR2 SASEGT. V was clipped by 6 bases and J by 4 bases, with 22 bases between them. This CDR3 comprises 18 residues. CDR3 sequence reads: CASRGLMGGGSYNSPLHF. The CDR3 DNA is TGTGCCAGCAGGGGACTTATGGGGGGCGGCAGTTATAATTCACCCCTCCACTTT.

This clonotype was counted between two and nine times. The genes are TRBV20-1 and TRBJ2-5; no firm D call. The CDR3 extends over 11 amino acids. Looked up from germline, CDR1 is DFQATT and CDR2 is SNEGSKA (reference sequence). V was shortened by 0 bases and J by 4 bases, with 3 bases between the two germline ends. This CDR3 is CSARDRETQYF. CDR3 nucleotide sequence: TGCAGTGCTAGAGATAGAGAGACCCAGTACTTC.

This chain links TRBV12-3 or TRBV12-4 with TRBJ2-6, with D hard to call. The CDR3 totals 16 residues. V gave up 3 bases and J gave up 0 bases, with 9 bases separating them. CDR3 coding DNA: TGTGCCAGCAGTTTTGCTGCAGTCTCTGGGGCCAACGTCCTGACTTTC. Protein product: CASSFAAVSGANVLTF.

This sequence joins TRBV24-1 and TRBJ2-3; a possible D gene is TRBD2 (6 bases). Germline-derived CDR1 and CDR2 are KGHDR and SFDVKD. The CDR3 sequence is 16 residues long. V shed 7 bases and J shed 0 bases, with 16 bases lying between them. In DNA form, the CDR3 reads TGTGCCACCAGCCCTAGGGGAGGCTCGAGCACAGATACGCAGTATTTT. Amino acid sequence: CATSPRGGSSTDTQYF.

The table lists this clonotype with a few counts. The CDR3 protein is CASERTGNLAGPSEKFF. The CDR3 DNA sequence: TGTGCCAGCGAAAGGACAGGGAACCTAGCGGGCCCCAGCGAGAAGTTCTTC. The chain has TRBV6-4 and TRBJ2-1; the D gene could be TRBD1 or TRBD2 (8 bases each). The CDR3 length is 17 residues. The germline V and J ends were trimmed by 8 bases and 14 bases, with 34 bases remaining between them. CDR1 is MRHNA, CDR2 SNTAGT, per germline.

In this sample, this clonotype turned up many times. The rearrangement uses TRBV7-2 and TRBJ2-3; unclear D gene. Germline loops: CDR1 SGHTA, CDR2 FQGNSA. The V and J ends lost 1 base and 5 bases respectively, with 10 bases between them. CDR3 length: 14 amino acids. The CDR3 region is CASSLVGTLDTQYF. CDR3 in DNA: TGTGCCAGCAGCTTAGTGGGCACATTAGATACGCAGTATTTT.

The chain is built from TRBV28 and TRBJ2-7, with D possibly TRBD2 on 5 matching bases. The CDR3 totals 17 residues. The ends were cut back, 3 bases at V and 2 bases at J, with 20 bases in the middle. Per the germline V gene, CDR1 is MDHEN and CDR2 is SYDVKM. CDR3 amino acids: CASSFVRQGSRAYEQYF. The CDR3 DNA is TGTGCCAGCAGTTTTGTCCGGCAAGGGAGTAGGGCCTACGAGCAGTACTTC.

Only a few counts were recorded for this clonotype. This chain uses TRBV2 with TRBJ1-5; tentative D call: TRBD1 (6 bases). Germline loops: CDR1 SNHLY, CDR2 FYNNEI. The ends were cut back, 3 bases at V and 6 bases at J, with 6 bases in the middle. The CDR3 covers 12 residues. In DNA, the CDR3 is TGTGCCAGCAGTGACAGGGGTCAGCCCCAGCATTTT. It encodes CASSDRGQPQHF.

The chain uses TRBV30 and TRBJ2-1; D may be TRBD2 (7 bases). The CDR3 is 15 amino acids. Germline V gene data show CDR1 as GTSNPN and CDR2 as SVGIG (reference sequence). V was cut by 0 bases and J by 4 bases, with 13 bases left in between. Here the CDR3 DNA reads TGTGCCTGGAGTGTAGGGGGGGGGGGGTACAATGAGCAGTTCTTC. Translating it yields CAWSVGGGGYNEQFF.

There are many counts of this clonotype. The V call is TRBV7-2, the J call TRBJ2-7; 13 bases fit TRBD2. The CDR3 spans 15 residues. Germline values: CDR1 SGHTA, CDR2 FQGNSA. The J segment lost 4 bases and the V segment lost 4 bases, leaving 4 bases of the junction unmatched. The DNA for the CDR3 is TGTGCCAGCAGCTCCAGGACTAGCGGGAGTTACGAGCAGTACTTC. It codes for CASSSRTSGSYEQYF.

The genes are TRBV20-1 and TRBJ2-1; D remains unclear. Trimming left V 0 bases short and J 0 bases short, with 12 bases between. Germline loops: CDR1 DFQATT, CDR2 SNEGSKA (reference sequence). The CDR3 is 16 residues long. CDR3 nucleotide sequence: TGCAGTGCTAGAGAGTTAGTAGGATTCTCCTACAATGAGCAGTTCTTC. This encodes CSARELVGFSYNEQFF.

At least ten counts were recorded for this clonotype. The chain uses TRBV7-2 and TRBJ1-1, with D perhaps TRBD1 (5 bases). The CDR3 sequence is 13 residues long. Per the germline V gene, CDR1 is SGHTA and CDR2 is FQGNSA. Trimming removed 4 bases at V and 3 bases at J, with 9 bases between. The CDR3 here is CASSYSGYTEAFF. The CDR3 coding sequence is TGTGCCAGCAGCTATTCAGGGTACACTGAAGCTTTCTTT. Looking up the rest from reference TRBV7-2 and TRBJ1-1 gives the full variable domain: GAGVSQSPSNKVTEKGKDVELRCDPISGHTALYWYRQSLGQGLEFLIYFQGNSAPDKSGLPSDRFSAERTGGSVSTLTIQRTQQEDSAVYLCASSYSGYTEAFFGQGTRLTVV.

This clonotype was seen only a few times. The gene calls are TRBV24-1 and TRBJ1-5; 7 bases fit TRBD1. The CDR3 is 11 amino acids. J was trimmed by 10 bases and V by 9 bases; bases with no gene match: 5. Germline V CDR1 and CDR2: KGHDR, SFDVKD. For the CDR3, the DNA is TGTGCCACCGGACAGGCAAGCCCCCAGCATTTT. This translates into CATGQASPQHF.

The genes are TRBV20-1 and TRBJ2-3, with TRBD2 matching over 12 bases. The germline V gene has CDR1 DFQATT and CDR2 SNEGSKA (reference sequence). Trimming cost V 3 bases and J 4 bases; bases outside gene matches: 23. The CDR3 loop spans 21 amino acids. The CDR3 nucleotides read TGCAGTGCTAGTGCCGCCCTGGGACTAGCGGGCGCGGAGTTGAAGGCAGATACGCAGTATTTT. It encodes CSASAALGLAGAELKADTQYF.

The CDR3 sequence is CASSYSEENTEAFF. CDR3 coding DNA: TGTGCCAGCAGTTACTCAGAAGAGAACACTGAAGCTTTCTTT. The chain carries TRBV6-8 and TRBJ1-1, with unresolved D. The germline CDR1 and CDR2 sequences are MNHGY and SAAAGT. V lost 0 bases and J 1 base, leaving 6 bases between the germline ends. The CDR3 spans 14 residues.

The genes are TRBV27 and TRBJ1-2; tentatively, D is TRBD1 (5 bases). Germline CDR1 and CDR2: MNHEY and SMNVEV (reference sequence). This CDR3 region has 13 residues. Trimming stripped 3 bases from V and 4 bases from J, with 9 bases between. CDR3 sequence: CASSLTASYGYTF. CDR3 bases: TGTGCCAGCAGTTTGACAGCATCCTATGGCTACACCTTC.

This clonotype turned up a few times. The chain carries TRBV7-9 and TRBJ2-1; the D gene is possibly TRBD2 (5 bases). CDR1 and CDR2 from the germline V gene are SEHNR and FQNEAQ (reference sequence). Trimming removed 2 bases at V and 6 bases at J, with 11 bases between. This CDR3 is 14 amino acids long. CDR3 coding DNA: TGTGCCAGCAGCTTAACGGGGTGGGTCAATGAGCAGTTCTTC. Translated, it gives CASSLTGWVNEQFF.

The V call is TRBV6-2 or TRBV6-3, the J call TRBJ2-5; D is perhaps TRBD2 (5 bases). V shed 2 bases and J shed 0 bases, with 7 bases lying between them. CDR1 is MNHEY and CDR2 is SVGEGT in the germline V gene. The CDR3 runs to 14 residues. The CDR3 DNA follows: TGTGCCAGCAGTTACCCCGGGAACCAAGAGACCCAGTACTTC. It encodes CASSYPGNQETQYF.

This clonotype was detected only a few times. CDR3 residues: CASSTSQGPYEQYF. CDR3 DNA: TGTGCCAGCAGTACGAGTCAGGGCCCCTACGAGCAGTACTTC. The chain uses TRBV28 and TRBJ2-7; weak D call: TRBD1 (5 bases). Germline V gene sequence: CDR1 MDHEN, CDR2 SYDVKM. Deletions cut 5 bases from V and 2 bases from J, with 13 bases between. The CDR3 is made up of 14 amino acids.

This chain joins TRBV28 and TRBJ1-2; maybe TRBD1 (6 bases). V dropped 6 bases and J dropped 0 bases, with 14 bases sitting between them. Germline assignment: CDR1 MDHEN and CDR2 SYDVKM. This CDR3 has 15 amino acids. The CDR3 DNA reads TGTGCCAGCAGCTCCGGGACACTAGCTAACTATGGCTACACCTTC. Protein: CASSSGTLANYGYTF.

Many counts were recorded for this clonotype. The rearrangement links TRBV11-2 to TRBJ2-2, with D possibly being TRBD1 or TRBD2 (5 bases each). Germline V gives CDR1 SGHAT, CDR2 FQNNGV. The CDR3 spans 14 residues. V was pared by 6 bases and J by 1 base, with 9 bases between. The DNA for the CDR3 is TGTGCCAGCAGACTAGACAGGAACACCGGGGAGCTGTTTTTT. This codes for CASRLDRNTGELFF.

The V and J genes are TRBV6-8 and TRBJ2-7; D could derive from TRBD1 or TRBD2 (5 bases each). From germline, CDR1 is MNHGY and CDR2 SAAAGT. This CDR3 contains 12 residues. V was clipped by 6 bases and J by 4 bases, with 10 bases between them. As DNA, the CDR3 is TGTGCCAGCAGCGTGGGACCTTACGAGCAGTACGTC. As protein: CASSVGPYEQYV.

The chain recombines TRBV6-2 or TRBV6-3 with TRBJ2-7; TRBD2 matches at 7 bases. Germline-derived CDR1 and CDR2 are MNHEY and SVGEGT. Losses at the gene ends were 4 bases for V and 4 bases for J; bases not matched to a gene: 7. The CDR3 totals 14 residues. CDR3 bases: TGTGCCAGCAGTTTGGCTAGCGGAGGATACGAGCAGTACGTC. Translated, it gives CASSLASGGYEQYV.

This clonotype was detected many times. The chain couples TRBV12-3 or TRBV12-4 to TRBJ2-7; no definite D call. The CDR3 runs to 14 residues. Trimming left V 5 bases short and J 6 bases short, with 17 bases between. The CDR3 reads CASSPKLSSGEQYF. The CDR3, as DNA: TGTGCCAGCAGTCCCAAACTCAGCTCTGGCGAGCAGTACTTC.

The J gene is TRBJ1-1, the V gene TRBV10-3, with D hard to call. CDR3 size: 15 residues. CDR1 and CDR2 (germline): ENHRY, SYGVKD. The V and J ends lost 0 bases and 3 bases respectively, with 11 bases between them. CDR3 nucleotide sequence: TGTGCCATCAGTGAGTCCGGATCTAGGGACACTGAAGCTTTCTTT. Residues: CAISESGSRDTEAFF.

The sample holds a few counts of this clonotype. The chain uses TRBV28 and TRBJ2-1, with a possible D match to TRBD2 (5 bases). Trimming removed 10 bases from V and 5 bases from J, with 18 bases in between. Germline values: CDR1 MDHEN, CDR2 SYDVKM. There are 14 residues in the CDR3. The DNA of the CDR3 is TGTGCCACCCAGAGGGCCCCGCCGAACAATGAGCAGTTCTTC. Protein sequence: CATQRAPPNNEQFF.

The J gene is TRBJ1-2, the V gene TRBV5-1; TRBD1 matches 9 bases. Unmatched junction bases numbered 8, after V lost 4 bases and J lost 4 bases. The CDR3 contains 15 residues. Germline CDR1 and CDR2: SGHRS and YFSETQ. The CDR3 DNA follows: TGCGCCAGCAGCGAAGGGACAGGGAAGGCCTATGGCTACACCTTC. Its protein product is CASSEGTGKAYGYTF. The variable domain in full, with the rest retrieved from reference TRBV5-1 and TRBJ1-2, is KAGVTQTPRYLIKTRGQQVTLSCSPISGHRSVSWYQQTPGQGLQFLFEYFSETQRNKGNFPGRFSGRQFSNSRSEMNVSTLELGDSALYLCASSEGTGKAYGYTFGSGTRLTVV.

There are many counts of this clonotype. The rearrangement links TRBV7-2 to TRBJ2-7, with 11 bases identical to TRBD2. This CDR3 has 15 amino acids. The J segment lost 4 bases and the V segment lost 0 bases, leaving 2 bases of the junction unmatched. Germline V lookup: CDR1 SGHTA, CDR2 FQGNSA. The CDR3 protein is CASSLAGTSGYEQYV. CDR3 coding DNA: TGTGCCAGCAGCTTAGCCGGGACTAGCGGATACGAGCAGTACGTC.